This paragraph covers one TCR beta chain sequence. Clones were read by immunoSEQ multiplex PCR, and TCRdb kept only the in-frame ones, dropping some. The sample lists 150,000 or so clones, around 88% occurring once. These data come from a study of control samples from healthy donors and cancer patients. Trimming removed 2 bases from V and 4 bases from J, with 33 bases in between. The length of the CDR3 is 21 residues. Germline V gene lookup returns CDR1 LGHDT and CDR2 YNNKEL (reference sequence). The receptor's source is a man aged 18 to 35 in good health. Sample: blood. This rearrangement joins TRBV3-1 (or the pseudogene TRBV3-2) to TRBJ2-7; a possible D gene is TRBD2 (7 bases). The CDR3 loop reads CASSQKGLITLRWRGGYEQYF. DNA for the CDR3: TGTGCCAGCAGCCAAAAGGGGTTGATCACCCTCAGGTGGAGGGGGGGATACGAGCAGTACTTC.